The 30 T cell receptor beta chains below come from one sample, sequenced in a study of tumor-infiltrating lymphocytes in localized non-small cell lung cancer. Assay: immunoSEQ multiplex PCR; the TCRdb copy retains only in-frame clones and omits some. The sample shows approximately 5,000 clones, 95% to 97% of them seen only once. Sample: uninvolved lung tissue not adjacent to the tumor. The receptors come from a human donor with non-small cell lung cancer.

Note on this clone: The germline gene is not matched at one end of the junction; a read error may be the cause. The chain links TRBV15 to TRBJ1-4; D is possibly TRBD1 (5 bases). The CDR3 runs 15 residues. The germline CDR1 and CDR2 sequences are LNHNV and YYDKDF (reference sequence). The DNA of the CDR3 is TGTGCCACCAGCGGAGACAGAGCAACTAATGAAAAACTGTTTTTT. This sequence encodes CATSGDRATNEKLFF.

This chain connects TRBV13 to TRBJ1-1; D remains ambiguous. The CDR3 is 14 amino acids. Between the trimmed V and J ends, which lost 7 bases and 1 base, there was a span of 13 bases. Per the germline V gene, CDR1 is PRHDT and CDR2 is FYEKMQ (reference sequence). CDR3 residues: CASKGGSQNTEAFF. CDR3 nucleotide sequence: TGTGCCAGCAAGGGCGGCTCACAGAACACTGAAGCTTTCTTT.

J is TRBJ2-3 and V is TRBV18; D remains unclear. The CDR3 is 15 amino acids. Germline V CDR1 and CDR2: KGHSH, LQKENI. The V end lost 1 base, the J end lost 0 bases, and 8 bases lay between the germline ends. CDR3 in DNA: TGTGCCAGCTCACCACTAGGGATTAGCACAGATACGCAGTATTTT. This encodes CASSPLGISTDTQYF.

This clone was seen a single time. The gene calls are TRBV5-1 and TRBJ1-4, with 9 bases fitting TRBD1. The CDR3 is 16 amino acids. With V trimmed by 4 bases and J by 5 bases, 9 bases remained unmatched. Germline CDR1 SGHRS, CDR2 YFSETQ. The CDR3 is CASSLETGTGNEKLFF. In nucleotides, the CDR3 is TGCGCCAGCAGCCTGGAGACCGGGACAGGGAATGAAAAACTGTTTTTT.

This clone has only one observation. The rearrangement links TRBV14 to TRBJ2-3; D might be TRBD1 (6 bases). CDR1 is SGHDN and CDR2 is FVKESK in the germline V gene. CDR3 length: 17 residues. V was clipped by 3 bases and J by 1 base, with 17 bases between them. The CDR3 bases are TGTGCCAGCAGCCAGTTCATAGCAGGGGATGGCACAGATACGCAGTATTTT. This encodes CASSQFIAGDGTDTQYF.

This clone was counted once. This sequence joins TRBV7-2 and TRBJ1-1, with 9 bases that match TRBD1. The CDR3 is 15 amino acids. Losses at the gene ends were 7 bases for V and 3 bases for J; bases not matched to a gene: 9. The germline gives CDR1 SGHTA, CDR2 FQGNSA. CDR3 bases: TGTGCCAGCATCACGGGACAGGGTCGCGACACTGAAGCTTTCTTT. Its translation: CASITGQGRDTEAFF.

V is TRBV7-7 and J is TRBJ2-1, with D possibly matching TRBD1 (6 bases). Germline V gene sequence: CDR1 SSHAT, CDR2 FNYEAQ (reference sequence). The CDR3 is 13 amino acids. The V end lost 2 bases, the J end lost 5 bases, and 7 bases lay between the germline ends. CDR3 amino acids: CASSLNRDNEQFF. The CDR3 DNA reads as TGTGCCAGCAGCTTAAACAGGGACAATGAGCAGTTCTTC.

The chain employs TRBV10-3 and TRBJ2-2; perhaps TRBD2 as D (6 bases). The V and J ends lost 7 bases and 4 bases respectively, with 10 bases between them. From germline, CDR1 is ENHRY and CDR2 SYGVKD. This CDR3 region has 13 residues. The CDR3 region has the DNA TGTGCCATCACGCGGGAAACCACCGGGGAGCTGTTTTTT. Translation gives CAITRETTGELFF.

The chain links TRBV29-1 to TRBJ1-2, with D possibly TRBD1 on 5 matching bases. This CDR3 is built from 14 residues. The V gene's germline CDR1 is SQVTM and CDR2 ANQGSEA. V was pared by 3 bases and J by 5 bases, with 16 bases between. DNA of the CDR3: TGCAGCGTTGAGGGCTTAGGGGCAGGGTATGGCTACACCTTC. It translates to CSVEGLGAGYGYTF.

Here the CDR3 DNA reads TGTGCCAGCAGCTCGGGACTAGCGGGTCGCACAGATACGCAGTATTTT. Translated, it gives CASSSGLAGRTDTQYF. The rearrangement joins TRBV7-2 to TRBJ2-3; 12 bases are shared with TRBD2. Looked up from germline, CDR1 is SGHTA and CDR2 is FQGNSA. This CDR3 is 16 amino acids long. V lost 4 bases to trimming and J lost 1 base; unmatched junction nucleotides: 3.

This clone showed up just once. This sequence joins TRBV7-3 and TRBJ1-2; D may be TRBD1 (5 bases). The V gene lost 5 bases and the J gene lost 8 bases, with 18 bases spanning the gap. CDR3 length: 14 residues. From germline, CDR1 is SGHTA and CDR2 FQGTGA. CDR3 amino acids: CASSQEGAGGGYTF. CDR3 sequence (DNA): TGTGCCAGCAGCCAAGAAGGGGCAGGAGGAGGCTACACCTTC.

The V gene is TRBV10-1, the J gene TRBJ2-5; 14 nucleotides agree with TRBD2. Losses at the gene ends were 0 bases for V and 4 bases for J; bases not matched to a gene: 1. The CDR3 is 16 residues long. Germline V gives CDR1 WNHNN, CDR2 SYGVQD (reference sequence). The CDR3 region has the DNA TGCGCCAGCAGTGAGTCGGGACTAGCGGGAGTAGAGACCCAGTACTTC. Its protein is CASSESGLAGVETQYF.

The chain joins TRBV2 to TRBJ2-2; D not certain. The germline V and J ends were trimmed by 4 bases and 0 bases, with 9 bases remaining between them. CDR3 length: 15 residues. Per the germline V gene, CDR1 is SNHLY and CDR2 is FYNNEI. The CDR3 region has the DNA TGTGCCAGCAGTGTGGCCAGTACGAACACCGGGGAGCTGTTTTTT. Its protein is CASSVASTNTGELFF.

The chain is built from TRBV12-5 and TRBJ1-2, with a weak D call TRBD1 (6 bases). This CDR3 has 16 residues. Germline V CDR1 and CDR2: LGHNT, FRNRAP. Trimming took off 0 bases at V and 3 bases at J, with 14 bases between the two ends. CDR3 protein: CASGLVLGRGDYGYTF. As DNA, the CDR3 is TGTGCTAGTGGTTTGGTACTCGGCAGGGGTGACTATGGCTACACCTTC.

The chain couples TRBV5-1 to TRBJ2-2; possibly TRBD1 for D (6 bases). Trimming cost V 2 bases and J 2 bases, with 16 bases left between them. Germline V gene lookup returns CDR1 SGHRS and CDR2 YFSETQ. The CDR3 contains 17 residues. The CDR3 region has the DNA TGCGCCAGCAGCTTCGCGACGGGACACCTAAACACCGGGGAGCTGTTTTTT. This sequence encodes CASSFATGHLNTGELFF.

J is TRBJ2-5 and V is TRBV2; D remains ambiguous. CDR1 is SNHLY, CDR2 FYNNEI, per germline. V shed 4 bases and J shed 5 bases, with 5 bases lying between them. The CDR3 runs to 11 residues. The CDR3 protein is CASSASETQYF. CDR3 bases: TGTGCCAGCAGTGCCTCGGAGACCCAGTACTTC.

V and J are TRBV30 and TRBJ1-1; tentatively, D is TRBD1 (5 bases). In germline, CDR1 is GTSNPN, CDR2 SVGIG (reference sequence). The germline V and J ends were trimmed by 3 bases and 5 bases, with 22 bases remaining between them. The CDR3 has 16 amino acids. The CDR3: CAWRGRRGGGGTEAFF. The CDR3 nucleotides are TGTGCCTGGAGGGGTAGGAGGGGCGGTGGGGGAACTGAAGCTTTCTTT.

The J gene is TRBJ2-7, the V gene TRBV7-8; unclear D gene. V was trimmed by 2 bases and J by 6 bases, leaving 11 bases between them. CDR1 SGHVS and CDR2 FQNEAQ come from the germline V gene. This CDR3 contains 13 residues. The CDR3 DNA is TGTGCCAGCAGCTTATTCGCAGGCTCCGAGCAGTACTTC. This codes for CASSLFAGSEQYF.

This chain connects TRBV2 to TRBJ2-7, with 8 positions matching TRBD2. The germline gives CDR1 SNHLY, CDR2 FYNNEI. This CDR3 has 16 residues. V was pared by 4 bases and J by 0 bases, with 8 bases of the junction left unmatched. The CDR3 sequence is CASSVPGGRHSYEQYF. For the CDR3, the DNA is TGTGCCAGCAGTGTTCCGGGGGGGCGGCACTCCTACGAGCAGTACTTC.

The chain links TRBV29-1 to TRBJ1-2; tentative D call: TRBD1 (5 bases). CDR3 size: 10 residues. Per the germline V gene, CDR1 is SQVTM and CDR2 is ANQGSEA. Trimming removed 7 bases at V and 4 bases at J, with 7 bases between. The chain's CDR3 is CSADSYGYTF. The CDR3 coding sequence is TGCAGCGCAGACAGCTATGGCTACACCTTC.

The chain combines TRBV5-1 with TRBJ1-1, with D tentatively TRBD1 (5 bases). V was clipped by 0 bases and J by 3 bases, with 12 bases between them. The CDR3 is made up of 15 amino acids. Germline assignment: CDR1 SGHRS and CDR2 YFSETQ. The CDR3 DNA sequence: TGCGCCAGCAGCTTGGCCTTCGGGGGGGACACTGAAGCTTTCTTT. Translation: CASSLAFGGDTEAFF. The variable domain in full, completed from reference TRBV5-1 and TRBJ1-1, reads KAGVTQTPRYLIKTRGQQVTLSCSPISGHRSVSWYQQTPGQGLQFLFEYFSETQRNKGNFPGRFSGRQFSNSRSEMNVSTLELGDSALYLCASSLAFGGDTEAFFGQGTRLTVV.

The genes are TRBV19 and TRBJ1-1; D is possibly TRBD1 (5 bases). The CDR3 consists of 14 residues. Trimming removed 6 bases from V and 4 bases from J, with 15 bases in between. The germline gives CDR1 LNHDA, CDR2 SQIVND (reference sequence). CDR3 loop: CASRLSGPTTEAFF. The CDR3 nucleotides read TGTGCCAGTAGGCTATCGGGACCGACCACTGAAGCTTTCTTT.

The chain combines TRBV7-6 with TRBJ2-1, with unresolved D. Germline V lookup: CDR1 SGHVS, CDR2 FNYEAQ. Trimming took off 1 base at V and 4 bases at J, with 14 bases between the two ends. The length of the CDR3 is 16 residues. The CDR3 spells CASSLVWGAEYNEQFF. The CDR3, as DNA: TGTGCCAGCAGCTTAGTCTGGGGTGCTGAATACAATGAGCAGTTCTTC. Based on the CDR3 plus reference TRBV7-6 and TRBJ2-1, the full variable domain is GAGVSQSPRYKVTKRGQDVALRCDPISGHVSLYWYRQALGQGPEFLTYFNYEAQQDKSGLPNDRFSAERPEGSISTLTIQRTEQRDSAMYRCASSLVWGAEYNEQFFGPGTRLTVL.

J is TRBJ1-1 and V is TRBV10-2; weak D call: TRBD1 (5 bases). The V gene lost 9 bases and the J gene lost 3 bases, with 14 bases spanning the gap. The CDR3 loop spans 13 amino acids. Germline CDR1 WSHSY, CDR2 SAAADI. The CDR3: CASRWSGDTEAFF. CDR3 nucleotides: TGCGCCAGTCGGTGGTCGGGGGACACTGAAGCTTTCTTT.

CDR3 coding DNA: TGTGCCAGCAGCTTGGCCGACGGCTACTCCTACGAGCAGTACTTC. Its translation is CASSLADGYSYEQYF. The chain is built from TRBV5-4 and TRBJ2-7, with D unclear. Germline assignment: CDR1 SGHNT and CDR2 YYREEE (reference sequence). V was pared by 0 bases and J by 0 bases, with 10 bases between. The CDR3 is 15 residues long.

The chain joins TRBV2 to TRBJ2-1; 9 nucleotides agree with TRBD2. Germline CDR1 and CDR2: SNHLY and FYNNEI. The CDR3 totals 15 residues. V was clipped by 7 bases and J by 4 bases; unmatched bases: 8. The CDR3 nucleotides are TGTGCCAGCACGATCCAGCGGGGGGCATACAATGAGCAGTTCTTC. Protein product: CASTIQRGAYNEQFF.

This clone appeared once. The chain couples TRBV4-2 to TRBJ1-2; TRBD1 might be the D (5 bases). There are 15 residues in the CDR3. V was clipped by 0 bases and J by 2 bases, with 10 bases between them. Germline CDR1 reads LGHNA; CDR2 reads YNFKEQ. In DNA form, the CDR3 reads TGTGCCAGCAGCCAAGATGTTGGGGCGAACTATGGCTACACCTTC. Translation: CASSQDVGANYGYTF.

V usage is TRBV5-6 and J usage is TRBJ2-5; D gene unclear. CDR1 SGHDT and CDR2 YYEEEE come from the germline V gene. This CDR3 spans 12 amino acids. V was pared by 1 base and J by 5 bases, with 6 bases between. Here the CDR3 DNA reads TGTGCCAGCAGCTTGAATCCGGAGACCCAGTACTTC. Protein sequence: CASSLNPETQYF.

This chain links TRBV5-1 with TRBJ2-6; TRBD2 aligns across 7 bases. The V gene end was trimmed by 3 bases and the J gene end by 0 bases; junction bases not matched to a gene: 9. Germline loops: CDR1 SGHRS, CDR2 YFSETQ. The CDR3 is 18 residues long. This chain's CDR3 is CASSSSGTTLSGANVLTF. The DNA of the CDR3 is TGCGCCAGCAGCTCCTCCGGGACTACCCTCTCTGGGGCCAACGTCCTGACTTTC. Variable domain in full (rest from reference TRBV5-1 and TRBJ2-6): KAGVTQTPRYLIKTRGQQVTLSCSPISGHRSVSWYQQTPGQGLQFLFEYFSETQRNKGNFPGRFSGRQFSNSRSEMNVSTLELGDSALYLCASSSSGTTLSGANVLTFGAGSRLTVL.

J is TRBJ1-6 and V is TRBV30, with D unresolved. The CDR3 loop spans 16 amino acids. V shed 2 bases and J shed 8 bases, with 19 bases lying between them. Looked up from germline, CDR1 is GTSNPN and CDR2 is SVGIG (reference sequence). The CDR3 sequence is CAWSPLSRSGDSPLHF. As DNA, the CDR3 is TGTGCCTGGAGTCCATTATCTCGCAGTGGGGATTCACCCCTCCACTTT.